This TCR beta chain is from a study of blood T cell repertoires in COVID-19. At the level of the study: Collection of acute and convalescent COVID-19 samples took place in the United States, Italy and Spain. T cells, B-cell-depleted T cells, or PBMCs provided the cDNA or gDNA that served as material.

The ends were cut back, 8 bases at V and 7 bases at J, with 11 bases in the middle. The CDR3 covers 11 residues. Original analysis: Estimation of nucleated cell counts relied on the amplification of reference gene primers. The table came from immunoSEQ multiplex PCR; TCRdb's copy has only in-frame clones and leaves some out. The DNA gave D and trimming, while V, J and clone size come from that table. The sample has approximately 75,000 clones; around four fifths are singletons. The chain is built from TRBV23-1 and TRBJ2-5; maybe TRBD2 (6 bases). TRBV23-1 is reported as an ORF; its role is uncertain. The sequenced sample consisted of peripheral blood. This sequence originates from a woman over 75 with acute or convalescent COVID-19. This CDR3 is CASAGLVTQYF. The DNA for the CDR3 is TGCGCCAGCGCGGGGCTCGTGACCCAGTACTTC.